The 29 T cell receptor beta chains presented below share a single source sample, sequenced in a study of T cells in Graves' hyperthyroidism and ophthalmopathy. TCR beta CDR3 sequences were amplified from RNA transcripts. A set of HTBI primers served as the primers for a first-round RT-PCR of the TCR CDR3. TCRdb re-analysed the multiplex PCR reads in MiXCR, keeping a single row per CDR3 protein. The repertoire holds a few hundred thousand distinct CDR3 sequences, with approximately 16% as singletons. The sequenced sample consisted of blood. The receptors derive from a woman in her 50s with Graves' hyperthyroidism.

Ten or more counts support this clonotype. CDR3 in DNA: TGTGCCAGCAGCTGGGGGGACAACACTGAAGCTTTCTTT. Translating gives CASSWGDNTEAFF. The chain employs TRBV28 and TRBJ1-1; maybe TRBD1 (5 bases). This CDR3 contains 13 residues. The ends were cut back, 6 bases at V and 2 bases at J, with 10 bases in the middle. Germline CDR1 reads MDHEN; CDR2 reads SYDVKM.

This clonotype turned up a few times. The CDR3 coding sequence is TGCAGTGCCCTCCGGGACCCGGCCTACAATGAGCAGTTCTTC. Its translation: CSALRDPAYNEQFF. The V gene is TRBV20-1, the J gene TRBJ2-1; perhaps D is TRBD1 or TRBD2 (5 bases each). Germline lookup yields CDR1 DFQATT and CDR2 SNEGSKA (reference sequence). The CDR3 has 14 residues. V shed 6 bases and J shed 2 bases, with 14 bases lying between them.

This clonotype was picked up many times. The chain joins TRBV5-5 to TRBJ1-1; no firm D call. Germline CDR1 reads SGHKS; CDR2 reads YYEKEE (reference sequence). V lost 0 bases, J lost 0 bases, and 15 bases lay in between. The CDR3 covers 17 residues. The CDR3 region is CASSLDSRRTMNTEAFF. CDR3 DNA sequence: TGTGCCAGCAGCTTGGATAGTCGGCGGACCATGAACACTGAAGCTTTCTTT. Using reference TRBV5-5 and TRBJ1-1 for the parts outside the CDR3, the full variable domain is DAGVTQSPTHLIKTRGQQVTLRCSPISGHKSVSWYQQVLGQGPQFIFQYYEKEERGRGNFPDRFSARQFPNYSSELNVNALLLGDSALYLCASSLDSRRTMNTEAFFGQGTRLTVV.

The V call is TRBV6-1, the J call TRBJ1-2; 8 nucleotides match TRBD1. This CDR3 has 15 residues. Germline CDR1 and CDR2: MNHNS and SASEGT. Germline trimming cut 6 bases from V and 7 bases from J; bases unmatched to any gene: 13. The chain's CDR3 is CASSPRTGFSSGYTF. The CDR3 DNA follows: TGTGCCAGCAGCCCCCGGACAGGGTTTTCGAGTGGCTACACCTTC.

Turning to this clonotype: Given a much more abundant clone one base away, this may be a read error. The genes are TRBV11-1 and TRBJ2-1; 12 bases line up with TRBD1. The J segment lost 10 bases and the V segment lost 5 bases, leaving 18 bases of the junction unmatched. Germline assignment: CDR1 SGHAT and CDR2 FQDESV (reference sequence). There are 18 residues in the CDR3. The CDR3 bases are TGTGCCAGCAGCGCCCGGGACAGGGGGCTCACCTACTCCTACGAGCAGTTCTTC. Residues: CASSARDRGLTYSYEQFF. Looking up the rest from reference TRBV11-1 and TRBJ2-1 gives the full variable domain: EAEVAQSPRYKITEKSQAVAFWCDPISGHATLYWYRQILGQGPELLVQFQDESVVDDSQLPKDRFSAERLKGVDSTLKIQPAELGDSAMYLCASSARDRGLTYSYEQFFGPGTRLTVL.

With regard to this clonotype: A read error may explain this, as a much larger clone is one base away. In DNA form, the CDR3 reads TGTGCCAGCAGCCAGACTAGCACGTACACAGATACGCAGTATTTT. Protein sequence: CASSQTSTYTDTQYF. This chain connects TRBV3-1 to TRBJ2-3; 7 bases line up with TRBD2. Germline assignment: CDR1 LGHDT and CDR2 YNNKEL (reference sequence). After removal of 3 bases from V and 2 bases from J, the junction contained 5 bases not matched to a gene. The CDR3 has 15 amino acids.

This chain connects TRBV5-4 to TRBJ2-1, with TRBD2 as a possible D gene (5 bases). Germline values: CDR1 SGHNT, CDR2 YYREEE (reference sequence). The V end lost 2 bases, the J end lost 2 bases, and 14 bases lay between the germline ends. The CDR3 length is 16 residues. The CDR3, as DNA: TGTGCCAGCAGCTTTATAGGTCCGAGGGCCTACAATGAGCAGTTCTTC. It encodes CASSFIGPRAYNEQFF.

Ten or more counts support this clonotype. The chain joins TRBV11-2 to TRBJ2-7, with TRBD2 identical over 7 bases. The CDR3 extends over 15 amino acids. Looked up from germline, CDR1 is SGHAT and CDR2 is FQNNGV. V lost 0 bases to trimming and J lost 3 bases; unmatched junction nucleotides: 5. The CDR3, as DNA: TGTGCCAGCAGCTTAGATGCTAGCGGAAACTACGAGCAGTACTTC. This translates into CASSLDASGNYEQYF.

The V and J genes are TRBV6-5 and TRBJ2-7; no clear D. Germline-derived CDR1 and CDR2 are MNHEY and SVGAGI. The CDR3 totals 13 residues. The ends were cut back, 2 bases at V and 3 bases at J, with 8 bases in the middle. DNA of the CDR3: TGTGCCAGCAGTTACCCGACGGACTACGAGCAGTACTTC. This encodes CASSYPTDYEQYF.

This clonotype was found many times. V is TRBV5-1 and J is TRBJ2-3, with a tentative D call TRBD2 (5 bases). Germline CDR1 and CDR2: SGHRS and YFSETQ. The CDR3 extends over 15 amino acids. The ends were cut back, 0 bases at V and 0 bases at J, with 8 bases in the middle. The chain's CDR3 is CASSLDGVSTDTQYF. CDR3 bases: TGCGCCAGCAGCTTGGACGGGGTTAGCACAGATACGCAGTATTTT. The whole variable domain, filled in from reference TRBV5-1 and TRBJ2-3, reads KAGVTQTPRYLIKTRGQQVTLSCSPISGHRSVSWYQQTPGQGLQFLFEYFSETQRNKGNFPGRFSGRQFSNSRSEMNVSTLELGDSALYLCASSLDGVSTDTQYFGPGTRLTVL.

V and J are TRBV29-1 and TRBJ2-3, with 8 bases identical to TRBD1. The CDR3 is made up of 14 amino acids. Trimming removed 6 bases from V and 1 base from J; junction bases left unmatched: 6. Germline CDR1 and CDR2: SQVTM and ANQGSEA. The CDR3 sequence is CSVDPGQGTDTQYF. For the CDR3, the DNA is TGCAGCGTAGATCCGGGACAGGGCACAGATACGCAGTATTTT.

This clonotype was counted at least ten times. The chain combines TRBV12-3 or TRBV12-4 with TRBJ2-6; maybe TRBD1 (6 bases). CDR3 length: 17 residues. Deletions cut 7 bases from V and 1 base from J, with 17 bases between. CDR3 DNA: TGTGCCAGCAAAACAGGGCAGGGGCGTTCTGGGGCCAACGTCCTGACTTTC. This gives the protein CASKTGQGRSGANVLTF.

The chain recombines TRBV4-1 with TRBJ2-7; unclear D gene. V shed 4 bases and J shed 6 bases, with 16 bases lying between them. Germline V gene lookup returns CDR1 MGHRA and CDR2 YSYEKL. The CDR3 spans 14 residues. The CDR3 DNA is TGCGCCAGCAGCCTTCATCATAGTGGAGCCGAGCAGTACTTC. It yields the protein CASSLHHSGAEQYF.

To note about this clonotype: A much larger clone is a single base away; this may be a read error. The V call is TRBV3-1, the J call TRBJ2-7; no firm D call. Trimming stripped 3 bases from V and 0 bases from J, with 15 bases between. This CDR3 spans 16 amino acids. The germline V gene has CDR1 LGHDT and CDR2 YNNKEL (reference sequence). The chain's CDR3 is CASSQTLTSISYEQYF. The CDR3 DNA reads TGTGCCAGCAGCCAGACTCTAACTTCGATCTCCTACGAGCAGTACTTC.

Only a few counts were recorded for this clonotype. The rearrangement links TRBV6-2 or TRBV6-3 to TRBJ2-7; D remains ambiguous. The CDR3 runs 12 residues. Germline V gene sequence: CDR1 MNHEY, CDR2 SVGEGT. V was clipped by 5 bases and J by 0 bases, with 5 bases between them. In DNA form, the CDR3 reads TGTGCCAGCAGTGATAACTCCTACGAGCAGTACTTC. Protein sequence: CASSDNSYEQYF.

In the case of this clonotype: The conserved final phenylalanine or tryptophan is absent from the CDR3, which likely points to a read error. The genes are TRBV3-1 and TRBJ1-6; D gene ambiguous. Germline CDR1 is LGHDT and CDR2 is YNNKEL (reference sequence). This CDR3 spans 13 amino acids. V dropped 0 bases and J dropped 7 bases, with 4 bases sitting between them. The CDR3 spells CASSQDRNSPLHS. CDR3 nucleotide sequence: TGTGCCAGCAGCCAAGACAGAAATTCACCCCTCCACTCT.

This clonotype was found many times. The gene calls are TRBV28 and TRBJ2-7, with 10 bases fitting TRBD2. Per germline, CDR1 MDHEN and CDR2 SYDVKM. CDR3 size: 13 residues. V shed 8 bases, J shed 2 bases, and the junction held 3 bases outside the gene matches. In nucleotides, the CDR3 is TGTGCCAGCTACAGCGGGAGGGCCTACGAGCAGTACTTC. This codes for CASYSGRAYEQYF.

The gene calls are TRBV18 and TRBJ2-5; a possible D gene is TRBD1 (5 bases). V shed 0 bases and J shed 4 bases, with 12 bases lying between them. Germline lookup yields CDR1 KGHSH and CDR2 LQKENI. CDR3 length: 15 residues. The CDR3 nucleotides read TGTGCCAGCTCACCACCCCTGGCTCAGGGAGAGACCCAGTACTTC. Translation: CASSPPLAQGETQYF.

This clonotype was observed a few times. The rearrangement links TRBV12-3 or TRBV12-4 to TRBJ1-2; D is unresolved. V was cut by 6 bases and J by 2 bases, with 19 bases left in between. The CDR3 contains 16 residues. DNA for the CDR3: TGTGCCAGCAGACTAATACGTGGGCAGCTAAACTATGGCTACACCTTC. Protein: CASRLIRGQLNYGYTF.

In its sample, this clonotype was seen many times. This chain connects TRBV7-2 to TRBJ2-1, with 13 bases lining up with TRBD2. Unmatched junction bases numbered 4, after V lost 5 bases and J lost 6 bases. This CDR3 has 15 residues. Germline V gene sequence: CDR1 SGHTA, CDR2 FQGNSA. The CDR3 loop reads CASSGLAGVSNEQFF. The CDR3 region has the DNA TGTGCCAGCAGCGGACTAGCGGGAGTGTCCAATGAGCAGTTCTTC.

This clonotype appeared once. A much larger clone lies one base from this, so it may be a read error. The J gene is TRBJ2-7, the V gene TRBV4-1; D may be TRBD2 (5 bases). The CDR3 sequence is 15 residues long. Per the germline V gene, CDR1 is MGHRA and CDR2 is YSYEKL. The CDR3 DNA reads TGCGCCAGCAGCCGTCCGGGATCCGCGACCTACAAGCAGTACTTC. It specifies CASSRPGSATYKQYF.

The sample holds many counts of this clonotype. J is TRBJ2-7 and V is TRBV11-1, with 9 bases fitting TRBD2. The CDR3 has 16 residues. V was pared by 3 bases and J by 1 base, with 7 bases of the junction left unmatched. Germline V CDR1 and CDR2: SGHAT, FQDESV (reference sequence). The DNA of the CDR3 is TGTGCCAGCAGCTTCAGCGGGGGGCTGTATTCCTACGAGCAGTACTTC. It translates to CASSFSGGLYSYEQYF.

CDR3 DNA: TGTGCCAGCAGTTTACCGTCTAGCGGGAGGGCTCCCTACGAGCAGTACTTC. This encodes CASSLPSSGRAPYEQYF. The chain recombines TRBV28 with TRBJ2-7; 12 bases map to TRBD2. V shed 2 bases and J 2 bases; nucleotides not matched to a gene: 7. Germline CDR1 reads MDHEN; CDR2 reads SYDVKM. The CDR3 extends over 17 amino acids.

The V gene is TRBV4-2, the J gene TRBJ1-6; the D is unclear. From germline, CDR1 is LGHNA and CDR2 YNFKEQ. CDR3 size: 13 residues. V lost 0 bases to trimming and J lost 13 bases, with 10 bases between them. The CDR3 DNA sequence: TGTGCCAGCAGCCAAGAAATCCGGGATCCCCTCCACTTT. As protein: CASSQEIRDPLHF.

This clonotype was recorded at least ten times. The chain uses TRBV7-2 and TRBJ1-5, with 7 bases identical to TRBD1. CDR1 SGHTA and CDR2 FQGNSA come from the germline V gene. This CDR3 spans 14 amino acids. Trimming cost V 5 bases and J 4 bases; bases outside gene matches: 5. The CDR3 DNA is TGTGCCAGCAGCCAGGGGGGCAATAATCAGCCCCAGCATTTT. Protein product: CASSQGGNNQPQHF.

This rearrangement joins TRBV28 to TRBJ1-3; the D gene is possibly TRBD1 (6 bases). The length of the CDR3 is 14 residues. Germline assignment: CDR1 MDHEN and CDR2 SYDVKM. V was trimmed by 8 bases and J by 0 bases, leaving 11 bases between them. The CDR3 sequence: CASLRGLSGNTIYF. For the CDR3, the DNA is TGTGCCAGCCTCCGGGGGCTCTCTGGAAACACCATATATTTT.

J is TRBJ2-7 and V is TRBV27, with no clear D. Germline V lookup: CDR1 MNHEY, CDR2 SMNVEV (reference sequence). The CDR3 consists of 15 residues. With 3 bases removed from V and 2 bases from J, the gap between germline ends came to 14 bases. CDR3 sequence (DNA): TGTGCCAGCAGTTTCATTGGCGTCCCTCCCTACGAGCAGTACTTC. It translates to CASSFIGVPPYEQYF.

This clonotype was picked up many times. The gene calls are TRBV9 and TRBJ1-1; D is uncertain. This CDR3 comprises 14 residues. Germline V CDR1 and CDR2: SGDLS, YYNGEE. V gave up 0 bases and J gave up 5 bases, with 11 bases separating them. Written as DNA, the CDR3 is TGTGCCAGCAGCGTAGGATGGGTTGCGACTGAAGCTTTCTTT. This translates into CASSVGWVATEAFF.

Ten or more counts support this clonotype. The rearrangement joins TRBV18 to TRBJ1-5; D is unclear. Germline CDR1 KGHSH, CDR2 LQKENI. This CDR3 region has 15 residues. The V end lost 5 bases, the J end lost 0 bases, and 11 bases lay between the germline ends. The CDR3 nucleotides are TGTGCCAGCTCAGTACGGGAGGGTAGCAATCAGCCCCAGCATTTT. Translating it yields CASSVREGSNQPQHF.